This TCR beta chain was documented in a study of T cell responses to AZD1222 COVID-19 vaccine. General observations from the study: Among the donors, most were white British and more were female, and clonal diversity was possibly underestimated. Repertoires were sampled only after the peak T cell response. Only six individuals given AZD1222 were seropositive at baseline.

Doses given second, at about 4 or about 12 weeks, were pooled. TCRdb's copy holds only in-frame clones and misses some; the assay was immunoSEQ multiplex PCR. Of tens of thousands of clones listed, about 88% are singletons. A remark on this clone: The antigen remains undetermined.

The CDR3 length is 16 residues. Looked up from germline, CDR1 is SGHRS and CDR2 is YFSETQ. V shed 1 base and J shed 0 bases, with 10 bases lying between them. The chain is built from TRBV5-1 and TRBJ2-2, with a tentative D call TRBD1 (5 bases). This sequence originates from an adult who received the AZD1222 COVID-19 vaccine. The sample was peripheral blood, taken 28 days after the second AZD1222 dose. The DNA of the CDR3 is TGCGCCAGCAGCTTGCGTGGGGCTTCGAACACCGGGGAGCTGTTTTTT. As protein: CASSLRGASNTGELFF.